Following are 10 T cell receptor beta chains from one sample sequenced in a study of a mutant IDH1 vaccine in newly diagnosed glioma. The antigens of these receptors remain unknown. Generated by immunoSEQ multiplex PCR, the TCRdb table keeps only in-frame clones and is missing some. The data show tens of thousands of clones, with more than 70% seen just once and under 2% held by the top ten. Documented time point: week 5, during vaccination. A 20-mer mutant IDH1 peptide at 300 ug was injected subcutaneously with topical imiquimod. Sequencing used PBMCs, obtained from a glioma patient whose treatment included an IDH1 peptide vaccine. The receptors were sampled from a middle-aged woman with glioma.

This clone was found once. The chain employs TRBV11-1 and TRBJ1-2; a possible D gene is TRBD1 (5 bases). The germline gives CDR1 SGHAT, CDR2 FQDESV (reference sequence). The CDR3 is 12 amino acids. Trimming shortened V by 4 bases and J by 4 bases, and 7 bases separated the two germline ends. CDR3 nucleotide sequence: TGTGCCAGCAGCTGGGGGGGCTATGGCTACACCTTC. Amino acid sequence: CASSWGGYGYTF.

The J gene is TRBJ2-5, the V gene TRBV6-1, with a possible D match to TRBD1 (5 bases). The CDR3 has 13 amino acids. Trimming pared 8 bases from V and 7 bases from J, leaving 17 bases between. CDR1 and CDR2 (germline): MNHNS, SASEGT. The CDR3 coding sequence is TGTGCCAGCCTGGGGCTTATTGGGCGGACCCAGTACTTC. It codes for CASLGLIGRTQYF.

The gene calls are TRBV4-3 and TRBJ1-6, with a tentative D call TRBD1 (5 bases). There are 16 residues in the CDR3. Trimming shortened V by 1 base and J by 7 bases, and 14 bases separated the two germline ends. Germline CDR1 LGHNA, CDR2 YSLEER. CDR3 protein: CASSQVGGQGNSPLHF. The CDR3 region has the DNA TGCGCCAGCAGCCAAGTTGGGGGTCAGGGCAATTCACCCCTCCACTTT.

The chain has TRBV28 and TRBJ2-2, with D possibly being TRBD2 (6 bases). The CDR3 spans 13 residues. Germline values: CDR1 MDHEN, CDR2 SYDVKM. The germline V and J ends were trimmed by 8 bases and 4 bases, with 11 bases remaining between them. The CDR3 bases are TGTGCCAGCCGGGGAGGAGGCACCGGGGAGCTGTTTTTT. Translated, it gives CASRGGGTGELFF. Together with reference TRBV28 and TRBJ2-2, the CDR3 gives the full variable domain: DVKVTQSSRYLVKRTGEKVFLECVQDMDHENMFWYRQDPGLGLRLIYFSYDVKMKEKGDIPEGYSVSREKKERFSLILESASTNQTSMYLCASRGGGTGELFFGEGSRLTVL.

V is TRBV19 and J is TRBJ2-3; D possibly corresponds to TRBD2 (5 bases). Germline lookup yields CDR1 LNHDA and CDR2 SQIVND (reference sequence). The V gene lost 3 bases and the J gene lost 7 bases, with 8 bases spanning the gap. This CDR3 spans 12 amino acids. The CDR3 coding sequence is TGTGCCAGTAGTATGAGGGAAAATACGCAGTATTTT. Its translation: CASSMRENTQYF.

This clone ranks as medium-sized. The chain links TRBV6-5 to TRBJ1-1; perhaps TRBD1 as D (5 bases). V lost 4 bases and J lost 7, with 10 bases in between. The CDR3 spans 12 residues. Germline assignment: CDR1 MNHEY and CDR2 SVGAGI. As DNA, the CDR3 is TGTGCCAGCAGTTTTTTAACAGGTGAAGCTTTCTTT. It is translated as CASSFLTGEAFF.

The CDR3 DNA follows: TGTGCCAGCAGCTTAGTGGCTAGCAAGAATGAGCAGTTCTTC. This encodes CASSLVASKNEQFF. The chain joins TRBV7-2 to TRBJ2-1, with D possibly TRBD2 on 5 matching bases. Germline values: CDR1 SGHTA, CDR2 FQGNSA. The CDR3 has 14 residues. Trimming removed 1 base from V and 7 bases from J, with 11 bases in between.

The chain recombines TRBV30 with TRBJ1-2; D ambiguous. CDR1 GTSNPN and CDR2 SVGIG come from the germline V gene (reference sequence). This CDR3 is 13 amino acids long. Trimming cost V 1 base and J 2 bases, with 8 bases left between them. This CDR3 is CAWSEGGNYGYTF. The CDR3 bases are TGTGCCTGGAGTGAGGGCGGAAACTATGGCTACACCTTC.

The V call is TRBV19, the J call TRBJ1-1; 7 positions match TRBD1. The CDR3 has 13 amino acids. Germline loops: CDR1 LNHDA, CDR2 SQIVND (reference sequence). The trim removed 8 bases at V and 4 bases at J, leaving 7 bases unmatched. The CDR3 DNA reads TGTGCCAGTCTCTGGCCAGGGGGCACTGAAGCTTTCTTT. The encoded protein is CASLWPGGTEAFF.

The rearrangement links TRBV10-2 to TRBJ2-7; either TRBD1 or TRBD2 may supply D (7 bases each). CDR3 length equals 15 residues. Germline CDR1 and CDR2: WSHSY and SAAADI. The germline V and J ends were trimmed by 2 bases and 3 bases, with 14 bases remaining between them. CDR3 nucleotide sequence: TGCGCCAGCAGTGAGGTGCAGGGGGGGCTCTACGAGCAGTACTTC. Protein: CASSEVQGGLYEQYF.